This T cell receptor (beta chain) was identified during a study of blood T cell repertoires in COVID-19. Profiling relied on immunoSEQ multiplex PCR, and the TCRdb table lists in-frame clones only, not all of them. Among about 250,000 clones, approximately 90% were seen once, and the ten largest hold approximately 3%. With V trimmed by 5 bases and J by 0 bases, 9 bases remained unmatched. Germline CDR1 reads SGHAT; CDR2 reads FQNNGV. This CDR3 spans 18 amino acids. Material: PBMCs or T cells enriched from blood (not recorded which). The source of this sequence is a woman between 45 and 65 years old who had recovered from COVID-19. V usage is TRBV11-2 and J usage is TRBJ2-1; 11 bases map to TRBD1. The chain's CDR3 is CASSMGTGGSSSYNEQFF. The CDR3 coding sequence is TGTGCCAGCAGCATGGGGACAGGGGGTTCAAGCTCCTACAATGAGCAGTTCTTC.